This T cell receptor beta chain was observed in a study of T-cell memory formation after mild COVID-19. Whole-study findings and limits: Shrinking CD4+ clones resided mostly in CM and EM, and CD8+ ones in EMRA. Cross-reactive memory appears to have joined, as suggested by some responding clones showing up in pre-infection memory.

The germline V and J ends were trimmed by 5 bases and 6 bases, with 17 bases remaining between them. The CDR3 loop spans 15 amino acids. This clonotype was seen ten or more times. Its specificity is unknown. It was 5'RACE with constant-segment primers that produced the TCR alpha and TCR beta cDNA libraries, which carried sample barcodes and UMIs. One entry per CDR3 protein results from TCRdb running MiXCR on the 5' RACE reads. The data contain 200,000 to 250,000 distinct CDR3 sequences, over 7.5% of them seen just once; the ten biggest clones take up roughly 4%. The sequence derives from a man aged 18 to 30 who had mild COVID-19 (a few samples of this study predate the infection). Cell type and time point are not known. V gene TRBV12-3 or TRBV12-4 combines with J gene TRBJ2-1; maybe TRBD1 (6 bases). The sample was PBMCs or a T cell subset sorted from them (not recorded which). The CDR3 sequence: CASSRRGVEGNEQFF. The CDR3, as DNA: TGTGCCAGCAGTCGCAGGGGAGTTGAGGGCAATGAGCAGTTCTTC.